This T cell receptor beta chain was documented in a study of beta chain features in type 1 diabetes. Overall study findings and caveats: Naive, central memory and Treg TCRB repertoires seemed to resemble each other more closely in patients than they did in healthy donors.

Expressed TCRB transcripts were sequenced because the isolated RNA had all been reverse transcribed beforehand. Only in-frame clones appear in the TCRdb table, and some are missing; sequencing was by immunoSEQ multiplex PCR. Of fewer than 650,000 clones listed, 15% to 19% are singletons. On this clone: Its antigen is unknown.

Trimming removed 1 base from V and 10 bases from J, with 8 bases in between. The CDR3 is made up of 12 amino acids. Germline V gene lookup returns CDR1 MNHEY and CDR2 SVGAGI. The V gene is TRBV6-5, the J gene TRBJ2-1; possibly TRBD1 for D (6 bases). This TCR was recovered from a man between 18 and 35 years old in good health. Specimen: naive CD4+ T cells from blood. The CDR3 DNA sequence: TGTGCCAGCAGTTACTGGGGGCGAGAGCAGTTCTTC. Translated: CASSYWGREQFF.